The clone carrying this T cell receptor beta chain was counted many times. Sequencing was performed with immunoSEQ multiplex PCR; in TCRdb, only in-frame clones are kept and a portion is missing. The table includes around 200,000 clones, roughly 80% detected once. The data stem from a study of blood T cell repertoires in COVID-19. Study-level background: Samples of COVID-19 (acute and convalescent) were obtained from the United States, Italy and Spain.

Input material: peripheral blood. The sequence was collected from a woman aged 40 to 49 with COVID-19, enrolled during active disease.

CDR3 protein: CSATGVYTEAFF. CDR3 nucleotide sequence: TGCAGCGCCACAGGGGTTTACACTGAAGCTTTCTTT. This rearrangement joins TRBV29-1 to TRBJ1-1, with TRBD1 identical over 7 bases. This CDR3 has 12 amino acids. Germline V lookup: CDR1 SQVTM, CDR2 ANQGSEA. V was pared by 7 bases and J by 3 bases, with 5 bases of the junction left unmatched.